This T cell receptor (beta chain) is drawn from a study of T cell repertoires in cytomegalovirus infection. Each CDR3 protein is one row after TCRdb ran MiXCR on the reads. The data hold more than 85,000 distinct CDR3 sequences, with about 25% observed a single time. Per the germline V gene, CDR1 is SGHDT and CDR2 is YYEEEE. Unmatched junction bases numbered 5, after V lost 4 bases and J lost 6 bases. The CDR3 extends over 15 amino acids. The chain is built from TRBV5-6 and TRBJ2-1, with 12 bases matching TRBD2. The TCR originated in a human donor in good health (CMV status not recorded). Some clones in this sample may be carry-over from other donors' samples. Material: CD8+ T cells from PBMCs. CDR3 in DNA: TGTGCCAGCAGCCGACTAGCGGGAGATTCCAATGAGCAGTTCTTC. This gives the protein CASSRLAGDSNEQFF.